This T cell receptor (beta chain) was obtained from a study of T cell responses to AZD1222 COVID-19 vaccine. Whole-study findings and limits: Mostly white British, mostly female donors; authors suggested clonal diversity may be underestimated. Only a handful of AZD1222 recipients, several in all, had baseline seropositivity. Receipt of two AZD1222 doses was followed by a rise in Spike-specific TCR breadth and depth.

Germline V gives CDR1 LGHDT, CDR2 YNNKEL (reference sequence). The CDR3 sequence is 14 residues long. Trimming took 4 bases from V and 2 from J; bases not matched to a gene: 4. A remark on this clone: Its antigen is unidentified.

Sequenced by immunoSEQ multiplex PCR; TCRdb stores in-frame clones only, minus some. The sample has 140,000 or so clones; 85% to 95% are singletons. The material sequenced was peripheral blood, taken after recovery from COVID-19. The V and J genes are TRBV3-1 (or the pseudogene TRBV3-2) and TRBJ2-7; the match to TRBD2 covers 8 bases. This TCR derives from an adult who had recovered from COVID-19. CDR3 residues: CASSPSGRTYEQYF. The CDR3, as DNA: TGTGCCAGCAGCCCCAGCGGGAGAACCTACGAGCAGTACTTC.